This T cell receptor beta chain was identified in a study of cytomegalovirus exposure and HLA in healthy donors. Points from the study as a whole: Across donors, sequencing depth was assumed by presence/absence analyses to be roughly uniform. A later analysis linked a missense variant in DCLRE1C to the trimming of TCR beta V and J genes.

A multiplex PCR was run with 60 Vbeta primers and 13 Jbeta primers. Generated by immunoSEQ multiplex PCR, the TCRdb table keeps only in-frame clones and is missing some. Its listing shows under 200,000 clones. Per the germline V gene, CDR1 is MNHEY and CDR2 is SMNVEV (reference sequence). Trimming stripped 7 bases from V and 0 bases from J, with 13 bases between. The CDR3 is 14 residues long. Details on this clone: Its antigen is undetermined.

Donors were nominally healthy when sampled, though unrecorded immune exposures were likely. The chain has TRBV27 and TRBJ2-7, with TRBD2 as a possible D gene (6 bases). Sequencing was done on a sample of PBMCs. This clonotype was sampled from a man aged 30 to 45 in good health and CMV-seronegative. CDR3 residues: CASNRDGSSYEQYF. In DNA form, the CDR3 reads TGTGCCAGCAACCGGGACGGGAGCTCCTACGAGCAGTACTTC.